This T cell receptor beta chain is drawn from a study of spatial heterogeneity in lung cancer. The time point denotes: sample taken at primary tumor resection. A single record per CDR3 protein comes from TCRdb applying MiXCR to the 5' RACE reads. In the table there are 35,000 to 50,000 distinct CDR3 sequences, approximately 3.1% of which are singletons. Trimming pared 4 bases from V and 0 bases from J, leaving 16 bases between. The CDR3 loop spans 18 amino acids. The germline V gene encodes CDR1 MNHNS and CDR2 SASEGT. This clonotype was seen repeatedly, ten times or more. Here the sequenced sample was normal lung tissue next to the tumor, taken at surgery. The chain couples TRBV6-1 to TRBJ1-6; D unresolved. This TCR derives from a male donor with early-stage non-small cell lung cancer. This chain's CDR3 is CASSVGKLGSSYNSPLHF. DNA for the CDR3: TGTGCCAGCAGTGTAGGGAAGCTGGGGAGCTCCTATAATTCACCCCTCCACTTT.